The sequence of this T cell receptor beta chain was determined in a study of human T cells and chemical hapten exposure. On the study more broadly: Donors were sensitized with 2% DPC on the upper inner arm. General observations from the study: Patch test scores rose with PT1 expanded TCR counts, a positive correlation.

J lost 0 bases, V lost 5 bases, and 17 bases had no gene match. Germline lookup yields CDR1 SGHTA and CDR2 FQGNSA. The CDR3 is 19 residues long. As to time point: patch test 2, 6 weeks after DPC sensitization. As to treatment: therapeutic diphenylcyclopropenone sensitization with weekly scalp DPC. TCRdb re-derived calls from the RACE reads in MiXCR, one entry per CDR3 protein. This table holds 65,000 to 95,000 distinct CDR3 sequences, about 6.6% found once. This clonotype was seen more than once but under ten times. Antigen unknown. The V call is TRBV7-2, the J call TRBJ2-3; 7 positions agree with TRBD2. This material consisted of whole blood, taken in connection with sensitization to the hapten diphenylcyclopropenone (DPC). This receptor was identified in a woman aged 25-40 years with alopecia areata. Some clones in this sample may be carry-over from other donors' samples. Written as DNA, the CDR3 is TGTGCCAGCAGCCTAGTCCCCCCGCACGCGGGGGTTAGCACAGATACGCAGTATTTT. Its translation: CASSLVPPHAGVSTDTQYF.